The 27 T cell receptor beta chains reported below all come from one sample, sequenced in a study of neurological immune-mediated disorders. Via MiXCR, TCRdb re-called the 5' RACE reads, giving one row per CDR3 protein. In the table there are about 50,000 distinct CDR3 sequences, approximately 2.8% of which are singletons. Sequencing was carried out using PBMCs. The receptors were gathered from a woman in her forties or fifties with multiple sclerosis.

This clonotype appeared many times. This chain joins TRBV20-1 and TRBJ1-2; D not resolved. Germline CDR1 and CDR2: DFQATT and SNEGSKA (reference sequence). Trimming took 4 bases from V and 8 from J, leaving 14 bases between them. CDR3 length equals 12 residues. The CDR3 bases are TGCAGTGCTACGCCGGGCGCGGGAGGCTACACCTTC. Translated, it gives CSATPGAGGYTF.

This clonotype appeared many times. The chain is built from TRBV15 and TRBJ1-1; D gene uncertain. The CDR3 has 15 amino acids. Looked up from germline, CDR1 is LNHNV and CDR2 is YYDKDF (reference sequence). V lost 1 base and J 5 bases, leaving 14 bases between the germline ends. CDR3 nucleotide sequence: TGTGCCACCAGCAGAGCCTGGAGTCGTATGACTGAAGCTTTCTTT. Encoded protein: CATSRAWSRMTEAFF.

There are many counts of this clonotype. The chain recombines TRBV6-6 with TRBJ2-5; tentatively, D is TRBD1 (6 bases). CDR1 is MNHNY, CDR2 SVGAGI, per germline (reference sequence). CDR3 length: 12 amino acids. The V gene lost 5 bases and the J gene lost 4 bases, with 8 bases spanning the gap. The CDR3 loop reads CASSRGLETQYF. For the CDR3, the DNA is TGTGCCAGCAGTAGGGGGTTAGAGACCCAGTACTTC.

This clonotype appeared many times. V and J are TRBV5-1 and TRBJ2-5; tentatively, D is TRBD1 (6 bases). Germline V lookup: CDR1 SGHRS, CDR2 YFSETQ. V shed 1 base and J shed 4 bases, with 26 bases lying between them. The CDR3 loop spans 19 amino acids. The CDR3 loop reads CASSLPVGAADWRPETQYF. For the CDR3, the DNA is TGCGCCAGCAGCTTGCCCGTGGGGGCGGCGGACTGGAGGCCAGAGACCCAGTACTTC.

This clonotype was found many times. The V call is TRBV14, the J call TRBJ1-6; possibly TRBD1 for D (6 bases). V was pared by 6 bases and J by 3 bases, with 12 bases between. The CDR3 extends over 15 amino acids. From germline, CDR1 is SGHDN and CDR2 FVKESK. The CDR3 DNA reads as TGTGCCAGCAGAAAGACAGGAGACTATAATTCACCCCTCCACTTT. It yields the protein CASRKTGDYNSPLHF. Complete variable domain (other parts from reference TRBV14 and TRBJ1-6): EAGVTQFPSHSVIEKGQTVTLRCDPISGHDNLYWYRRVMGKEIKFLLHFVKESKQDESGMPNNRFLAERTGGTYSTLKVQPAELEDSGVYFCASRKTGDYNSPLHFGNGTRLTVT.

Turning to this clonotype: A read error may be the cause here, since a much bigger clone is one base away. The rearrangement uses TRBV10-1 and TRBJ2-5, with 7 bases matching TRBD1. The CDR3 runs to 14 residues. From germline, CDR1 is WNHNN and CDR2 SYGVQD (reference sequence). J gave up 5 bases and V 6 bases, and 9 bases lay outside the gene matches. The CDR3 reads CASSGRGKTETQYF. The CDR3 nucleotides read TGCGCCAGCAGCGGCAGGGGGAAGACGGAGACCCAGTACTTC.

This clonotype was detected many times. The chain couples TRBV7-7 to TRBJ2-2; possibly TRBD1 for D (6 bases). This CDR3 spans 15 amino acids. V was trimmed by 7 bases and J by 2 bases, leaving 14 bases between them. Per germline, CDR1 SSHAT and CDR2 FNYEAQ (reference sequence). The chain's CDR3 is CASTERTDNTGELFF. The CDR3 DNA is TGTGCCAGCACCGAAAGGACAGATAACACCGGGGAGCTGTTTTTT.

This clonotype was counted ten times or more. The rearrangement joins TRBV4-1 to TRBJ2-1, with 7 positions matching TRBD2. The CDR3 has 17 amino acids. The J segment lost 9 bases and the V segment lost 0 bases, leaving 14 bases of the junction unmatched. Germline V gene sequence: CDR1 MGHRA, CDR2 YSYEKL. DNA of the CDR3: TGCGCCAGCAGCCAAGAAGTATCCGGGGGGACCCAGGGTGAGCAGTTCTTC. Translated, it gives CASSQEVSGGTQGEQFF.

This clonotype has ten or more counts. The rearrangement links TRBV5-1 to TRBJ2-7; no firm D call. Trimming stripped 0 bases from V and 0 bases from J, with 4 bases between. Looked up from germline, CDR1 is SGHRS and CDR2 is YFSETQ. This CDR3 has 13 amino acids. The CDR3 sequence is CASSLDGSYEQYV. The CDR3 DNA sequence: TGCGCCAGCAGCTTGGACGGCTCCTACGAGCAGTACGTC.

This clonotype was counted ten times or more. The chain has TRBV5-1 and TRBJ1-4, with 8 bases lining up with TRBD1. Trimming took 3 bases from V and 7 from J; bases not matched to a gene: 8. The length of the CDR3 is 15 residues. The germline gives CDR1 SGHRS, CDR2 YFSETQ. The CDR3 sequence: CASSSSGGLGEKLFF. In DNA, the CDR3 is TGCGCCAGCAGCTCATCAGGGGGCTTGGGTGAAAAACTGTTTTTT.

Ten or more counts support this clonotype. The chain couples TRBV7-8 to TRBJ2-7; 7 nucleotides agree with TRBD2. CDR1 is SGHVS and CDR2 is FQNEAQ in the germline V gene. The CDR3 totals 14 residues. V was pared by 1 base and J by 9 bases, with 9 bases of the junction left unmatched. The CDR3 loop is CASSLVTSPVGQYF. The CDR3 nucleotides read TGTGCCAGCAGCTTAGTGACTAGCCCAGTTGGGCAGTACTTC.

This clonotype has at least ten counts. The V call is TRBV5-1, the J call TRBJ2-3; 8 bases agree with TRBD1. V gave up 4 bases and J gave up 2 bases; unmatched junction bases: 6. The CDR3 covers 15 residues. CDR1 and CDR2 (germline): SGHRS, YFSETQ. The CDR3 bases are TGCGCCAGCAGCCAGGGGGCGCCGGACACAGATACGCAGTATTTT. This sequence encodes CASSQGAPDTDTQYF.

This clonotype was detected only a few times. A much larger clone lies a single base off, so this may be a read error. Lacking the conserved final phenylalanine or tryptophan, this CDR3 likely reflects a read error. V usage is TRBV5-1 and J usage is TRBJ2-7; perhaps TRBD1 as D (6 bases). Germline V lookup: CDR1 SGHRS, CDR2 YFSETQ. The V gene lost 0 bases and the J gene lost 7 bases, with 14 bases spanning the gap. The CDR3 is 14 amino acids. CDR3: CASSLEGDPFEQYC. CDR3 DNA: TGCGCCAGCAGCTTGGAGGGGGACCCCTTTGAGCAGTACTGC.

This clonotype was observed at least ten times. The chain is built from TRBV7-2 and TRBJ2-7, with D unclear. V dropped 0 bases and J dropped 4 bases, with 7 bases sitting between them. CDR1 and CDR2 (germline): SGHTA, FQGNSA. The length of the CDR3 is 13 residues. CDR3 sequence reads: CASSLAMEYEQYF. In nucleotides, the CDR3 is TGTGCCAGCAGCTTAGCTATGGAGTACGAGCAGTACTTC. The full variable domain, completed using reference TRBV7-2 and TRBJ2-7, is GAGVSQSPSNKVTEKGKDVELRCDPISGHTALYWYRQSLGQGLEFLIYFQGNSAPDKSGLPSDRFSAERTGGSVSTLTIQRTQQEDSAVYLCASSLAMEYEQYFGPGTRLTVT.

This clonotype was detected many times. The rearrangement joins TRBV27 to TRBJ1-5; 10 bases fit TRBD1. There are 18 residues in the CDR3. Germline CDR1 and CDR2: MNHEY and SMNVEV (reference sequence). V lost 4 bases, J lost 0 bases, and 9 bases stayed unmatched. The CDR3 reads CASSYGTGVLLSNQPQHF. CDR3 nucleotide sequence: TGTGCCAGCAGTTACGGGACAGGGGTTCTCCTTAGCAATCAGCCCCAGCATTTT.

This clonotype showed up many times. This rearrangement joins TRBV20-1 to TRBJ1-2, with TRBD1 as a possible D gene (5 bases). The CDR3 is 12 residues long. Trimming removed 6 bases from V and 4 bases from J, with 12 bases in between. Germline assignment: CDR1 DFQATT and CDR2 SNEGSKA (reference sequence). In DNA, the CDR3 is TGCAGTGCAGAGACAGCTCTCTATGGCTACACCTTC. Translation gives CSAETALYGYTF.

This clonotype has at least ten counts. The genes are TRBV5-1 and TRBJ1-5; the D gene is possibly TRBD1 (5 bases). This CDR3 contains 15 residues. Germline CDR1 is SGHRS and CDR2 is YFSETQ. V was trimmed by 0 bases and J by 7 bases, leaving 14 bases between them. Written as DNA, the CDR3 is TGCGCCAGCAGCTTGGTCGGGGACGGAGGGCAGCCCCAGCATTTT. It specifies CASSLVGDGGQPQHF.

This clonotype appeared many times. The chain carries TRBV5-1 and TRBJ2-1; D may be TRBD1 or TRBD2 (5 bases each). This CDR3 is 14 amino acids long. V lost 1 base and J 2 bases, leaving 7 bases between the germline ends. Germline loops: CDR1 SGHRS, CDR2 YFSETQ. CDR3 loop: CASSLQGAYNEQFF. The CDR3 DNA is TGCGCCAGCAGCTTGCAGGGAGCCTACAATGAGCAGTTCTTC.

This clonotype was picked up many times. V is TRBV2 and J is TRBJ1-2, with D hard to call. CDR1 SNHLY and CDR2 FYNNEI come from the germline V gene. CDR3 size: 14 residues. The V end was cut by 3 bases, the J end by 4 bases, with 12 bases between. CDR3 region: CASSETTDSYGYTF. The CDR3 DNA sequence: TGTGCCAGCAGTGAGACGACGGATTCCTATGGCTACACCTTC.

This clonotype came up many times. The rearrangement uses TRBV20-1 and TRBJ2-5, with TRBD2 identical over 14 bases. CDR3 length: 17 residues. V was pared by 3 bases and J by 5 bases, with 11 bases of the junction left unmatched. Germline values: CDR1 DFQATT, CDR2 SNEGSKA (reference sequence). The CDR3 here is CSASSGTSGSSYETQYF. CDR3 DNA sequence: TGCAGTGCTAGTTCCGGGACTAGCGGGAGTTCTTATGAGACCCAGTACTTC.

This chain joins TRBV7-6 and TRBJ2-5; D uncertain. Germline values: CDR1 SGHVS, CDR2 FNYEAQ. This CDR3 has 12 amino acids. Trimming pared 1 base from V and 7 bases from J, leaving 7 bases between. The CDR3 nucleotides are TGTGCCAGCAGCTTAGGGGGTGGGACCCAGTACTTC. Translating it yields CASSLGGGTQYF.

This clonotype was counted many times. This chain joins TRBV29-1 and TRBJ2-3; 9 nucleotides match TRBD1. The CDR3 has 12 amino acids. Germline assignment: CDR1 SQVTM and CDR2 ANQGSEA. DNA of the CDR3: TGCAGTGGGGACAGGGGCACAGATACGCAGTATTTT. Amino acids: CSGDRGTDTQYF.

This clonotype turned up a few times. Written as DNA, the CDR3 is TGTGCCAGCAGCCCAAGACTAGCGGGAGCCCCCCCCTACGAGCAGTACTTC. This encodes CASSPRLAGAPPYEQYF. The chain combines TRBV7-8 with TRBJ2-7; the match to TRBD2 covers 12 bases. J gave up 2 bases and V 5 bases, and 10 bases lay outside the gene matches. This CDR3 has 17 amino acids. Germline CDR1 SGHVS, CDR2 FQNEAQ.

Many counts were recorded for this clonotype. J is TRBJ1-2 and V is TRBV2; a possible D gene is TRBD1 (5 bases). From germline, CDR1 is SNHLY and CDR2 FYNNEI. Trimming pared 3 bases from V and 7 bases from J, leaving 12 bases between. This CDR3 contains 13 residues. CDR3 in DNA: TGTGCCAGCAGTGAGGGGGACGAGGGTGGCTACACCTTC. Residues: CASSEGDEGGYTF.

In its sample, this clonotype is medium-sized (0.01 to 0.1%). CDR3 sequence: CSAERQVLGDEQYF. The CDR3 nucleotides are TGCAGTGCTGAGAGACAGGTGCTAGGCGACGAGCAGTACTTC. J is TRBJ2-7 and V is TRBV20-1; tentative D call: TRBD1 (6 bases). The CDR3 sequence is 14 residues long. V lost 5 bases, J lost 5 bases, and 19 bases lay in between. Germline values: CDR1 DFQATT, CDR2 SNEGSKA (reference sequence).

This clonotype has a count of ten or more. The rearrangement links TRBV20-1 to TRBJ2-3; D gene unclear. The CDR3 loop spans 12 amino acids. Germline V lookup: CDR1 DFQATT, CDR2 SNEGSKA (reference sequence). V lost 2 bases, J lost 1 base, and 4 bases lay in between. The CDR3 nucleotides read TGCAGTGCTAGAACAGGCACAGATACGCAGTATTTT. Encoded protein: CSARTGTDTQYF.

This clonotype was seen repeatedly, ten times or more. CDR3 bases: TGTGCCAGCAGTTTAGGGTATGAGCAGTTCTTC. Residues: CASSLGYEQFF. The chain combines TRBV12-3 or TRBV12-4 with TRBJ2-1, with D unresolved. The CDR3 sequence is 11 residues long. V gave up 1 base and J gave up 8 bases, with 3 bases separating them.